The 14 T cell receptor beta chains given below trace back to one sample, sequenced in a study of T cells in Graves' hyperthyroidism and ophthalmopathy. Amplification targeted TCR beta CDR3 regions from RNA transcripts. RT-PCR in the first round (using the HTBI primer set) targeted the TCR CDR3. In TCRdb, the multiplex PCR reads were re-called with MiXCR into one record per CDR3 protein. The sample holds some 400,000 distinct CDR3 sequences; roughly 13% are singletons and the top ten take more than 9.5%. Sequencing used blood. The receptors were gathered from a woman aged 55 to 70 with Graves' hyperthyroidism.

This chain's CDR3 is CASFPGTSGTSSTGELFF. For the CDR3, the DNA is TGTGCCAGCTTTCCCGGGACTAGCGGGACTTCTTCCACCGGGGAGCTGTTTTTT. V gene TRBV6-1 combines with J gene TRBJ2-2; 13 bases are shared with TRBD2. V lost 8 bases and J lost 4; bases outside the gene matches: 13. The germline V gene encodes CDR1 MNHNS and CDR2 SASEGT. CDR3 size: 18 residues.

This clonotype was seen repeatedly, ten times or more. The chain recombines TRBV6-1 with TRBJ2-5; 11 nucleotides agree with TRBD2. There are 16 residues in the CDR3. Germline CDR1 MNHNS, CDR2 SASEGT. V shed 5 bases, J shed 3 bases, and the junction held 8 bases outside the gene matches. CDR3 DNA: TGTGCCAGCAGTCTCCTCGGGACTAGCGGTGAAGAGACCCAGTACTTC. Its protein product is CASSLLGTSGEETQYF.

This clonotype was seen ten or more times. The rearrangement uses TRBV24-1 and TRBJ2-2; the match to TRBD2 covers 8 bases. CDR3 size: 16 residues. Germline V lookup: CDR1 KGHDR, CDR2 SFDVKD. J gave up 5 bases and V 3 bases, and 7 bases lay outside the gene matches. Here the CDR3 DNA reads TGTGCCACCAGTGATACTGCGGGAGGACGAACCGGGGAGCTGTTTTTT. Translation: CATSDTAGGRTGELFF.

This clonotype occurred a few times. V usage is TRBV7-9 and J usage is TRBJ2-1; D not resolved. Germline V gene data show CDR1 as SEHNR and CDR2 as FQNEAQ (reference sequence). The CDR3 runs 12 residues. Trimming cost V 1 base and J 6 bases, with 4 bases left between them. CDR3 sequence (DNA): TGTGCCAGCAGCTTAGAGATCAATGAGCAGTTCTTC. Translation gives CASSLEINEQFF. Based on the CDR3 plus reference TRBV7-9 and TRBJ2-1, the full variable domain is DTGVSQNPRHKITKRGQNVTFRCDPISEHNRLYWYRQTLGQGPEFLTYFQNEAQLEKSRLLSDRFSAERPKGSFSTLEIQRTEQGDSAMYLCASSLEINEQFFGPGTRLTVL.

V usage is TRBV19 and J usage is TRBJ1-1; D gene ambiguous. V shed 3 bases and J shed 1 base, with 12 bases lying between them. This CDR3 is 15 amino acids long. CDR1 and CDR2 (germline): LNHDA, SQIVND (reference sequence). The CDR3 loop reads CASSIVGQWNTEAFF. The CDR3 DNA reads TGTGCCAGTAGTATTGTCGGGCAGTGGAACACTGAAGCTTTCTTT.

This clonotype has just a few counts. The chain combines TRBV7-9 with TRBJ1-1, with 9 bases matching TRBD1. Germline V lookup: CDR1 SEHNR, CDR2 FQNEAQ (reference sequence). The CDR3 length is 14 residues. V shed 4 bases, J shed 4 bases, and the junction held 4 bases outside the gene matches. CDR3 sequence: CASSSTQGATEAFF. For the CDR3, the DNA is TGTGCCAGCAGCTCCACACAGGGGGCCACTGAAGCTTTCTTT. The variable domain in full, completed from reference TRBV7-9 and TRBJ1-1, reads DTGVSQNPRHKITKRGQNVTFRCDPISEHNRLYWYRQTLGQGPEFLTYFQNEAQLEKSRLLSDRFSAERPKGSFSTLEIQRTEQGDSAMYLCASSSTQGATEAFFGQGTRLTVV.

This clonotype has a handful of counts. This chain joins TRBV12-5 and TRBJ2-3; possible D gene TRBD2, 5 bases. This CDR3 is built from 15 residues. CDR1 and CDR2 (germline): LGHNT, FRNRAP. The ends were cut back, 4 bases at V and 1 base at J, with 12 bases in the middle. As DNA, the CDR3 is TGTGCTAGTGGTTGGGTGGAGGCGGGCACAGATACGCAGTATTTT. Its protein is CASGWVEAGTDTQYF.

This clonotype was seen at least ten times. The chain couples TRBV28 to TRBJ2-3; 12 nucleotides match TRBD2. Germline lookup yields CDR1 MDHEN and CDR2 SYDVKM. The CDR3 sequence is 15 residues long. V trimming: 6 bases; J trimming: 5 bases; junction bases outside the gene matches: 6. CDR3 protein: CASRPTSGRLDTQYF. CDR3 coding DNA: TGTGCCAGCAGACCTACTAGCGGGAGGCTAGATACGCAGTATTTT.

In its sample, this clonotype was seen many times. V and J are TRBV11-2 and TRBJ1-1, with unresolved D. CDR1 SGHAT and CDR2 FQNNGV come from the germline V gene. CDR3 length equals 13 residues. The ends were cut back, 1 base at V and 8 bases at J, with 11 bases in the middle. The CDR3, as DNA: TGTGCCAGCAGCTTAGGGGCCCCAAGGGAAGCTTTCTTT. Protein: CASSLGAPREAFF.

This clonotype came up many times. The CDR3 nucleotides are TGTGCCAGCAGCTTAGGACGGTACGGGGATACGCAGTATTTT. Protein: CASSLGRYGDTQYF. V gene TRBV5-6 combines with J gene TRBJ2-3, with D hard to call. From germline, CDR1 is SGHDT and CDR2 YYEEEE. Between the trimmed V and J ends, which lost 2 bases and 6 bases, there was a span of 13 bases. The CDR3 sequence is 14 residues long. Variable domain in full (rest from reference TRBV5-6 and TRBJ2-3): DAGVTQSPTHLIKTRGQQVTLRCSPKSGHDTVSWYQQALGQGPQFIFQYYEEEERQRGNFPDRFSGHQFPNYSSELNVNALLLGDSALYLCASSLGRYGDTQYFGPGTRLTVL.

In this sample, this clonotype turned up many times. The rearrangement joins TRBV6-1 to TRBJ2-7, with TRBD2 as a possible D gene (5 bases). With 7 bases removed from V and 0 bases from J, the gap between germline ends came to 7 bases. Germline CDR1 reads MNHNS; CDR2 reads SASEGT. The CDR3 covers 12 residues. The chain's CDR3 is CASTGNSYEQYF. The CDR3 nucleotides are TGTGCCAGCACGGGGAACTCCTACGAGCAGTACTTC.

This clonotype was picked up many times. This chain links TRBV3-1 with TRBJ1-4; D remains unclear. With 1 base removed from V and 8 bases from J, the gap between germline ends came to 2 bases. The CDR3 covers 11 residues. The germline gives CDR1 LGHDT, CDR2 YNNKEL (reference sequence). The CDR3, as DNA: TGTGCCAGCAGCCAAGCGGAAAAACTGTTTTTT. It codes for CASSQAEKLFF.

This clonotype has at least ten counts. V gene TRBV5-1 combines with J gene TRBJ2-7; D is possibly TRBD2 (5 bases). This CDR3 contains 12 residues. Germline V gene lookup returns CDR1 SGHRS and CDR2 YFSETQ. V lost 2 bases, J lost 5 bases, and 8 bases lay in between. CDR3 DNA sequence: TGCGCCAGCAGCTTTGGGCGGGACGAGCAGTACTTC. Its translation is CASSFGRDEQYF.

This rearrangement joins TRBV6-1 to TRBJ1-4, with 11 positions matching TRBD1. Germline trimming cut 6 bases from V and 6 bases from J; bases unmatched to any gene: 15. The CDR3 sequence is 18 residues long. The germline V gene encodes CDR1 MNHNS and CDR2 SASEGT. In nucleotides, the CDR3 is TGTGCCAGCAGAACCCCGGGACAGGGGGAGTTAGTGGATGAAAAACTGTTTTTT. Protein: CASRTPGQGELVDEKLFF.